These 14 T cell receptor beta chains originate from one sample sequenced in a study of Graves' ophthalmopathy and Graves' hyperthyroidism (dated by TCRdb to 2016 to 2019). The instrument was an Illumina HiSeq 2000. TCR beta CDR3 regions were amplified from RNA transcripts for repertoire sequencing. HTBI primers and the Qiagen OneStep RT-PCR kit were used in a first-round RT-PCR, which was followed by a second-round multiplex PCR, size selection and purification. TCRdb reprocessing: public reads trimmed at Q25 with fastp, clones called with MiXCR, in-frame beta chains kept. Here each entry gathers all rows of one CDR3 protein and keeps the most common genes and DNA. The sample includes 300,000 to 450,000 distinct CDR3 sequences, with about 18% observed a single time. About 2.4% of the sample is in the top ten clones. Specimen: peripheral blood. These receptors were obtained from an adult woman with stable Graves' hyperthyroidism.

The chain couples TRBV12-3 or TRBV12-4 to TRBJ1-2; no clear D. The length of the CDR3 is 13 residues. The V end was cut by 5 bases, the J end by 4 bases, with 11 bases between. The CDR3 is CASSVRTVYGYTF. The CDR3 DNA reads as TGTGCCAGCAGTGTGAGGACCGTCTATGGCTACACCTTC.

This clonotype was found many times. The V call is TRBV28, the J call TRBJ1-2; D may be TRBD1 (6 bases). Trimming took 5 bases from V and 7 from J, leaving 17 bases between them. The CDR3 contains 14 residues. Germline V gene sequence: CDR1 MDHEN, CDR2 SYDVKM. DNA for the CDR3: TGTGCCAGCAGTCCCATTACGAGGGGGGTTGGCTACACCTTC. It encodes CASSPITRGVGYTF.

This clonotype showed up many times. The chain carries TRBV6-5 and TRBJ1-2; 7 positions match TRBD1. This CDR3 comprises 15 residues. Germline V gene data show CDR1 as MNHEY and CDR2 as SVGAGI. V shed 7 bases, J shed 8 bases, and the junction held 16 bases outside the gene matches. CDR3 protein: CASIIQKTGNYGYTF. In DNA form, the CDR3 reads TGTGCCAGCATTATCCAGAAGACAGGGAATTACGGCTACACCTTC.

The rearrangement uses TRBV7-9 and TRBJ2-2; D is uncertain. This CDR3 is built from 12 residues. Germline V gene lookup returns CDR1 SEHNR and CDR2 FQNEAQ (reference sequence). Trimming shortened V by 8 bases and J by 4 bases, and 8 bases separated the two germline ends. In DNA, the CDR3 is TGTGCCAGCCCCGAGCCCACCGGGGAGCTGTTTTTT. Translated, it gives CASPEPTGELFF.

In regard to this clonotype: At one of its ends the junction is not consistent with the germline gene, which may arise from a read error. The chain employs TRBV4-2 and TRBJ1-6; no firm D call. The CDR3 extends over 13 amino acids. Germline V gene sequence: CDR1 LGHNA, CDR2 YNFKEQ. CDR3 DNA: TGTGCCAGCAACCAAGATTCGAATTCACCCCTCCACTTT. Translated, it gives CASNQDSNSPLHF.

This clonotype was observed many times. The rearrangement uses TRBV28 and TRBJ2-7; D gene unclear. V was pared by 4 bases and J by 4 bases, with 20 bases between. The germline V gene encodes CDR1 MDHEN and CDR2 SYDVKM. The CDR3 spans 16 residues. In DNA form, the CDR3 reads TGTGCCAGCAGTTCCCCCTCCCCCCGGACGGGTTACGAGCAGTACTTC. Translating gives CASSSPSPRTGYEQYF.

The chain employs TRBV3-1 and TRBJ2-7, with D tentatively TRBD2 (5 bases). Germline assignment: CDR1 LGHDT and CDR2 YNNKEL (reference sequence). Trimming shortened V by 4 bases and J by 3 bases, and 13 bases separated the two germline ends. The length of the CDR3 is 14 residues. The CDR3 is CASSPQFGDYEQYF. CDR3 nucleotide sequence: TGTGCCAGCAGCCCTCAGTTCGGGGACTACGAGCAGTACTTC.

This clonotype was seen many times. The chain carries TRBV5-1 and TRBJ2-7, with TRBD1 identical over 7 bases. From germline, CDR1 is SGHRS and CDR2 YFSETQ. With V trimmed by 5 bases and J by 6 bases, 11 bases remained unmatched. This CDR3 has 14 residues. For the CDR3, the DNA is TGCGCCAGCAGACCACGGAATACAGGGGCCGAGCAGTACTTC. The encoded protein is CASRPRNTGAEQYF.

This clonotype was observed a few times. This chain joins TRBV20-1 and TRBJ2-2; D might be TRBD2 (6 bases). The CDR3 is 13 residues long. Trimming took off 6 bases at V and 7 bases at J, with 15 bases between the two ends. CDR1 DFQATT and CDR2 SNEGSKA come from the germline V gene (reference sequence). The CDR3 loop reads CSALGGVGGELFF. DNA of the CDR3: TGCAGTGCCCTCGGAGGGGTTGGCGGGGAGCTGTTTTTT.

This clonotype appeared many times. This chain links TRBV7-9 with TRBJ2-7; 7 nucleotides match TRBD1. Trimming cost V 5 bases and J 3 bases; bases outside gene matches: 4. The germline gives CDR1 SEHNR, CDR2 FQNEAQ (reference sequence). This CDR3 comprises 13 residues. The CDR3 loop reads CASSPGDSYEQYF. In nucleotides, the CDR3 is TGTGCCAGCAGCCCAGGGGACAGCTACGAGCAGTACTTC.

This clonotype was observed a single time. Germline is not matched at one junction end, which may reflect a read error. V is TRBV6-2 or TRBV6-3 and J is TRBJ1-1, with a possible D match to TRBD1 (5 bases). The CDR3 consists of 17 residues. Germline lookup yields CDR1 MNHEY and CDR2 SVGEGT. The CDR3 DNA reads TGTGCCAGCAGTTACTCGGGACTACGTACAGAGTACACTGACGCTTTCTTT. Translation: CASSYSGLRTEYTDAFF.

This clonotype was seen many times. The chain joins TRBV19 to TRBJ1-5; the D gene is possibly TRBD1 (6 bases). V was pared by 6 bases and J by 6 bases, with 18 bases between. The CDR3 runs to 15 residues. Germline V gene lookup returns CDR1 LNHDA and CDR2 SQIVND (reference sequence). CDR3 sequence: CASRTLDSLSQPQHF. CDR3 in DNA: TGTGCCAGTAGAACACTGGACAGCTTGTCTCAGCCCCAGCATTTT.

This clonotype showed up many times. The rearrangement links TRBV5-1 to TRBJ2-7; D remains ambiguous. The CDR3 has 15 residues. Trimming took 0 bases from V and 0 from J, leaving 10 bases between them. Germline values: CDR1 SGHRS, CDR2 YFSETQ. The CDR3 nucleotides are TGCGCCAGCAGCTTGGATATAAGTGGCTCCTACGAGCAGTACTTC. Translated, it gives CASSLDISGSYEQYF.

This clonotype was counted ten times or more. The CDR3 DNA reads as TGTGCCAGCAGTTTGATGGGGCTGGAGACCCAGTACTTC. This sequence encodes CASSLMGLETQYF. The chain uses TRBV28 and TRBJ2-5, with D possibly TRBD1 on 5 matching bases. Germline CDR1 reads MDHEN; CDR2 reads SYDVKM. CDR3 length: 13 amino acids. Deletions cut 3 bases from V and 5 bases from J, with 10 bases between. Combining the CDR3 with reference TRBV28 and TRBJ2-5 gives the whole variable domain DVKVTQSSRYLVKRTGEKVFLECVQDMDHENMFWYRQDPGLGLRLIYFSYDVKMKEKGDIPEGYSVSREKKERFSLILESASTNQTSMYLCASSLMGLETQYFGPGTRLLVL.